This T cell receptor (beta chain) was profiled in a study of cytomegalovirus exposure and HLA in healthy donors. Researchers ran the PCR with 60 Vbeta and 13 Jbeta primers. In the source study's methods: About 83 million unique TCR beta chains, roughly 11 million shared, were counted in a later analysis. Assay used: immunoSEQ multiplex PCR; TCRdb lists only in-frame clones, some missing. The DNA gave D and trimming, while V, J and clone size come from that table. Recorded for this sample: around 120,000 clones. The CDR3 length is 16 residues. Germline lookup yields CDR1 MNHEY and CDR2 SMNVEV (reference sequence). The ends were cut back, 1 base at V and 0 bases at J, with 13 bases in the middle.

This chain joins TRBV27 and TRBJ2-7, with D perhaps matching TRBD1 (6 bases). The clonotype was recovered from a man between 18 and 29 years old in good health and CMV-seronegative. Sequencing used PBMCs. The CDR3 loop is CASSLFPGDTSYEQYF. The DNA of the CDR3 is TGTGCCAGCAGTTTATTTCCAGGGGATACCTCCTACGAGCAGTACTTC.